This T cell receptor (beta chain) was sequenced during a study of cytomegalovirus exposure and HLA in healthy donors. This clone appeared once. The antigen is unknown. The CDR3 length is 15 residues. Trimming took 5 bases from V and 4 from J, leaving 19 bases between them. Germline V gives CDR1 SGHKS, CDR2 YYEKEE (reference sequence). 13 Jbeta primers and 60 Vbeta primers were used for the PCR. TCRdb's copy holds only in-frame clones and misses some; the assay was immunoSEQ multiplex PCR. The data contain approximately 250,000 clones, about 77% of them singletons. Study-wide results and caveats: At a 0.05 false discovery rate, a later analysis found 18,000 or so TCR beta sequences to be associated with HLA alleles.

The specimen was PBMCs. The chain employs TRBV5-5 and TRBJ2-7; maybe TRBD1 (6 bases). The clonotype comes from a boy between 5 and 17 years old in good health and CMV-seronegative. CDR3 bases: TGTGCCAGCAGTCTAATTCCAGGGGAAGGTTACGAGCAGTACTTC. This encodes CASSLIPGEGYEQYF.